The 5 T cell receptor beta chains below all came from one sample that was sequenced in a study of tissue-resident memory T cells in lung cancer. Sorting of CD8+ T cells was based on CD103 expression. TCR sequencing libraries incorporated unique molecular identifiers. MiXCR, run by TCRdb on the reads, gives a single entry per CDR3 protein. Of 250 to 300 distinct CDR3 sequences listed, about 24% are singletons. The specimen was CD103- CD8+ T cells from lung tumor tissue. These TCRs come from a human donor with treatment-naive lung cancer (subtype not recorded).

Within the sample, this clonotype is large. The gene calls are TRBV12-3 or TRBV12-4 and TRBJ2-7; 9 nucleotides line up with TRBD1. V lost 6 bases and J lost 2; bases outside the gene matches: 5. CDR3 length: 14 amino acids. CDR3 residues: CASSGTGTAYEQYF. The CDR3 coding sequence is TGTGCCAGCAGCGGGACAGGGACTGCCTACGAGCAGTACTTC.

V usage is TRBV12-3 or TRBV12-4 and J usage is TRBJ2-3, with TRBD1 matching 9 bases. V was pared by 6 bases and J by 2 bases, with 6 bases of the junction left unmatched. This CDR3 region has 15 residues. Here the CDR3 DNA reads TGTGCCAGCAGGGAACGGGACAGGGACACAGATACGCAGTATTTT. It codes for CASRERDRDTDTQYF.

This clonotype rates as large. The rearrangement links TRBV27 to TRBJ2-3, with D possibly TRBD1 on 6 matching bases. V was trimmed by 7 bases and J by 4 bases, leaving 27 bases between them. Germline V gene lookup returns CDR1 MNHEY and CDR2 SMNVEV (reference sequence). The CDR3 contains 18 residues. The CDR3 region is CASTPSRLGARPPDTQYF. DNA of the CDR3: TGTGCCAGCACCCCCTCCCGTCTGGGGGCCCGGCCCCCAGATACGCAGTATTTT.

By its share, this clonotype is large (0.1 to 1%). The CDR3 DNA sequence: TGTGCCAGCAGCACGACGGGGGGCTACAATGAGCAGTTCTTC. Translating it yields CASSTTGGYNEQFF. This chain uses TRBV14 with TRBJ2-1, with TRBD2 identical over 7 bases. CDR3 size: 14 residues. Germline CDR1 reads SGHDN; CDR2 reads FVKESK. V gave up 5 bases and J gave up 3 bases; unmatched junction bases: 4.

This clonotype counts as large. V usage is TRBV5-1 and J usage is TRBJ2-5; D may be TRBD2 (5 bases). Trimming removed 0 bases from V and 5 bases from J, with 11 bases in between. This CDR3 region has 14 residues. Germline assignment: CDR1 SGHRS and CDR2 YFSETQ. DNA of the CDR3: TGCGCCAGCAGCTTGGGACTAAATCACGAGACCCAGTACTTC. Translating gives CASSLGLNHETQYF. The entire variable domain, with the rest obtained from reference TRBV5-1 and TRBJ2-5, is as follows: KAGVTQTPRYLIKTRGQQVTLSCSPISGHRSVSWYQQTPGQGLQFLFEYFSETQRNKGNFPGRFSGRQFSNSRSEMNVSTLELGDSALYLCASSLGLNHETQYFGPGTRLLVL.